This T cell receptor beta chain was observed in a study of CD8 T cells in ankylosing spondylitis. This clonotype was detected many times. In TCRdb, the 5' RACE reads were re-called with MiXCR into one record per CDR3 protein. The sample carries 30,000 to 40,000 distinct CDR3 sequences, roughly 7.9% recorded once. Sequencing was carried out using blood, either unsorted or a sorted T cell fraction (not recorded which). The TCR comes from a male donor with ankylosing spondylitis or in good health (not recorded which).

CDR3 sequence (DNA): TGCAGCTACGGGGCTGACAATGAGCAGTTCTTC. Its translation is CSYGADNEQFF. The J gene is TRBJ2-1, the V gene TRBV29-1, with D tentatively TRBD1 or TRBD2 (5 bases each). V was shortened by 8 bases and J by 5 bases, with 10 bases between the two germline ends. The CDR3 has 11 residues. Germline V gene lookup returns CDR1 SQVTM and CDR2 ANQGSEA.